A selection of T cell receptor beta chains follows, all from one sample in a study of blood T cell repertoires in COVID-19. Libraries were prepared by immunoSEQ multiplex PCR; TCRdb keeps only in-frame clonotypes and omits some of them. The sample shows approximately 150,000 clones, roughly 77% of them seen only once. The specimen sequenced was peripheral blood. Receptor source: a human donor in a cohort sampled during active COVID-19. Each CDR3 is given with its conserved first and last residue. D genes are given only for firm matches. For some rows the clone size is stated as once, few or many, or as a class when expanded; others skip it.

CDR3	DNA	length	D	size	V	J
CASTPRDRGKGQYF	TGTGCCAGCACCCCCCGGGACAGGGGGAAAGGGCAGTACTTC	14	TRBD1	.	TRBV27	TRBJ2-7
CAWRGDSSTGELFF	TGTGCCTGGAGGGGGGACAGTTCGACCGGGGAGCTGTTTTTT	14	TRBD1	few	TRBV30	TRBJ2-2
CASSYYGGQDGYTF	TGTGCCAGCAGTTACTACGGGGGGCAGGATGGCTACACCTTC	14	.	.	TRBV6-5	TRBJ1-2
CASSSETFHEQFF	TGTGCCAGCAGTTCAGAGACTTTCCATGAGCAGTTCTTC	13	.	.	TRBV6-5	TRBJ2-1
CAWSADFGGNQPQHF	TGTGCCTGGAGTGCGGATTTCGGGGGCAATCAGCCCCAGCATTTT	15	.	.	TRBV30	TRBJ1-5
CASSYSAGQGAYEQYF	TGTGCCAGCAGTTACTCCGCCGGACAGGGGGCCTACGAGCAGTACTTC	16	TRBD1	.	TRBV27	TRBJ2-7
CASSFRAEAFF	TGTGCCAGCAGTTTCCGGGCTGAAGCTTTCTTT	11	.	.	TRBV6-5	TRBJ1-1
CASSGTGWTDF	TGTGCCAGCAGTGGAACAGGGTGGACGGACTTC	11	.	.	TRBV25-1	TRBJ2-5
CARLSGWGSRGDTEAFF	TGTGCCCGCCTTTCGGGGTGGGGGAGCCGCGGGGACACTGAAGCTTTCTTT	17	.	.	TRBV7-8	TRBJ1-1
CALLSVGTEAFF	TGTGCCCTTCTAAGTGTCGGGACTGAAGCTTTCTTT	12	.	many	TRBV10-3	TRBJ1-1
CASSLGGTSTGELFF	TGTGCCAGCAGCTTAGGCGGGACCTCCACCGGGGAGCTGTTTTTT	15	.	few	TRBV7-3	TRBJ2-2
CASSEYSGGTGDGYTF	TGTGCCAGCAGTGAATATTCGGGGGGAACAGGAGATGGCTACACCTTC	16	.	.	TRBV6-1	TRBJ1-2
CASTTGGSSNQPQHF	TGTGCCAGTACCACAGGGGGAAGCAGCAATCAGCCCCAGCATTTT	15	TRBD1	.	TRBV19	TRBJ1-5
CASSLGGQPQHF	TGTGCCAGCAGCTTAGGCGGTCAGCCCCAGCATTTT	12	.	.	TRBV7-9	TRBJ1-5